This T cell receptor (beta chain) was obtained from a study of shared clonotypes between healthy human individuals. CDR1 is MDHEN, CDR2 SYDVKM, per germline. With V trimmed by 3 bases and J by 4 bases, 4 bases remained unmatched. The CDR3 contains 15 residues. In the study's own analysis: Filtering was not the same, since immunoSEQ gave junction-only sequences without quality scores. Assay used: immunoSEQ multiplex PCR; TCRdb lists only in-frame clones, some missing. V and J calls and clone size are copied from that table; D and trimming were computed from the DNA. This table has 950,000 to 1,200,000 clones, approximately 77% appearing once. Study-wide results and caveats: With few donors, the genetic and exposure-history diversity represented was limited. It was observed that about 5% of naive CD4 clonotypes were shared across a handful of donors.

In regard to this clone: Its antigen remains unknown.

The specimen was memory CD4+ T cells from PBMCs. The subset here: CD45RA-negative fraction. The receptor comes from a man between 18 and 29 years old in good health. Some clones in this sample may be carry-over from other donors' samples. The chain joins TRBV28 to TRBJ2-7, with 12 nucleotides matching TRBD2. In DNA, the CDR3 is TGTGCCAGCAGTTTCCTGACTAGCGGGAGTTACGAGCAGTACTTC. Translated: CASSFLTSGSYEQYF.